The 28 T cell receptor beta chains given below trace back to one sample, sequenced in a study of cytomegalovirus exposure and HLA in healthy donors. The study ran its PCR with 60 Vbeta and 13 Jbeta primers. Clones were read by immunoSEQ multiplex PCR, and TCRdb kept only the in-frame ones, dropping some. The sample shows under 90,000 clones, 85% to 90% of them seen only once. The sample taken for sequencing was PBMCs. The receptor set was obtained from a man aged 18 to 30 in good health and CMV-seronegative.

The table lists this clone with a count of one. The rearrangement joins TRBV6-6 to TRBJ2-7; maybe TRBD1 (7 bases). Trimming stripped 0 bases from V and 4 bases from J, with 13 bases between. Germline CDR1 MNHNY, CDR2 SVGAGI (reference sequence). The CDR3 is 15 residues long. The CDR3 protein is CASSYSGGGRYEQYF. In DNA, the CDR3 is TGTGCCAGCAGTTACTCAGGAGGGGGCAGGTACGAGCAGTACTTC.

V is TRBV6-5 and J is TRBJ2-7; 7 positions match TRBD2. CDR1 MNHEY and CDR2 SVGAGI come from the germline V gene. V gave up 2 bases and J gave up 6 bases; unmatched junction bases: 7. There are 14 residues in the CDR3. The CDR3, as DNA: TGTGCCAGCAGTTACGGGGGAGGGCCGTTCGAGCAGTACTTC. Translation: CASSYGGGPFEQYF.

V gene TRBV11-3 combines with J gene TRBJ2-2, with 9 bases lining up with TRBD1. Germline CDR1 is SGHNT and CDR2 is YENEEA. The trim removed 5 bases at V and 5 bases at J, leaving 9 bases unmatched. The CDR3 runs to 16 residues. This CDR3 reads CASSQPGQGKTGELFF. CDR3 DNA sequence: TGTGCCAGCAGCCAACCTGGACAGGGGAAGACCGGGGAGCTGTTTTTT.

This clone was found once. This chain uses TRBV19 with TRBJ1-4; D remains unclear. CDR1 and CDR2 from the germline V gene are LNHDA and SQIVND (reference sequence). V was cut by 5 bases and J by 4 bases, with 8 bases left in between. There are 13 residues in the CDR3. Written as DNA, the CDR3 is TGTGCCAGTAGTCCGGGAGGTAATGAAAAACTGTTTTTT. This translates into CASSPGGNEKLFF.

V usage is TRBV5-4 and J usage is TRBJ1-1; TRBD1 agrees at 8 bases. Germline CDR1 is SGHNT and CDR2 is YYREEE (reference sequence). The CDR3 has 13 residues. Trimming at V came to 4 bases and at J to 7 bases, leaving 6 bases not matched to a gene. The DNA for the CDR3 is TGTGCCAGCAGCAGGACAGGGCGTAGTGAAGCTTTCTTT. Translated, it gives CASSRTGRSEAFF.

The chain recombines TRBV27 with TRBJ2-3, with D tentatively TRBD2 (6 bases). The ends were cut back, 6 bases at V and 4 bases at J, with 11 bases in the middle. Germline V gene lookup returns CDR1 MNHEY and CDR2 SMNVEV (reference sequence). CDR3 length: 13 residues. CDR3 region: CASRQGTADTQYF. The CDR3 nucleotides read TGTGCCAGCAGACAAGGGACTGCAGATACGCAGTATTTT.

The V and J genes are TRBV27 and TRBJ2-1; a possible D gene is TRBD2 (6 bases). Germline-derived CDR1 and CDR2 are MNHEY and SMNVEV (reference sequence). The CDR3 spans 15 residues. V was trimmed by 6 bases and J by 7 bases, leaving 19 bases between them. The CDR3 loop is CASRAILASGNEQFF. DNA of the CDR3: TGTGCCAGCAGGGCTATACTAGCATCGGGGAATGAGCAGTTCTTC.

This sequence joins TRBV28 and TRBJ2-5, with 8 bases that match TRBD1. The J call may be wrong; the DNA end is better matched by TRBJ2-7. The CDR3 is 15 amino acids. Germline-derived CDR1 and CDR2 are MDHEN and SYDVKM. The DNA of the CDR3 is TGTGCCAGCAGTGGGATAGGACAGGGAAAATACGAGCAGTACTTC. Its protein product is CASSGIGQGKYEQYF.

The J gene is TRBJ2-5, the V gene TRBV4-1; 10 bases align to TRBD1. The J call could be wrong; TRBJ2-7 is a better fit for the DNA end. CDR3 length: 16 amino acids. Germline V gene sequence: CDR1 MGHRA, CDR2 YSYEKL. The CDR3 here is CASSLDTGTGDYEQYF. Here the CDR3 DNA reads TGCGCCAGCAGCCTGGACACCGGGACAGGGGACTACGAGCAGTACTTC.

CDR3 DNA sequence: TGTGCCAGCAGCTTACTACAGAACAGCGAGCAGTACTTC. Protein: CASSLLQNSEQYF. The chain has TRBV7-3 and TRBJ2-7; unclear D gene. CDR3 length: 13 amino acids. Germline-derived CDR1 and CDR2 are SGHTA and FQGTGA. V lost 2 bases and J lost 6, with 11 bases in between.

The CDR3 DNA follows: TGTGCCAGCAGCTTAGGGGCGGGCGGGAGGTACAATGAGCAGTTCTTC. Its protein is CASSLGAGGRYNEQFF. This rearrangement joins TRBV7-8 to TRBJ2-1, with 8 bases identical to TRBD2. CDR1 SGHVS and CDR2 FQNEAQ come from the germline V gene. The CDR3 contains 16 residues. The ends lost 1 base at V and 4 bases at J; junction bases unmatched: 6.

The V gene is TRBV11-2, the J gene TRBJ2-1; tentative D call: TRBD1 (5 bases). The CDR3 loop spans 17 amino acids. Germline values: CDR1 SGHAT, CDR2 FQNNGV. V gave up 3 bases and J gave up 0 bases, with 15 bases separating them. The CDR3 protein is CASSLFIRVYSYNEQFF. For the CDR3, the DNA is TGTGCCAGCAGCTTGTTCATCAGGGTGTACTCCTACAATGAGCAGTTCTTC.

The V gene is TRBV11-2, the J gene TRBJ2-7, with a weak D call TRBD1 (5 bases). The CDR3 spans 15 residues. Germline V gene data show CDR1 as SGHAT and CDR2 as FQNNGV. Between the trimmed V and J ends, which lost 0 bases and 7 bases, there was a span of 16 bases. The CDR3 nucleotides are TGTGCCAGCAGCTTAGATGCCGTCGCAGGGTGGGAGCAGTACTTC. Its protein product is CASSLDAVAGWEQYF.

The chain is built from TRBV11-3 and TRBJ2-2; 12 nucleotides agree with TRBD2. The ends lost 1 base at V and 5 bases at J; junction bases unmatched: 2. Per germline, CDR1 SGHNT and CDR2 YENEEA. The CDR3 is 16 residues long. The CDR3 DNA is TGTGCCAGCAGCTTAGCTAGCGGGAGGGCGACCGGGGAGCTGTTTTTT. As protein: CASSLASGRATGELFF.

This chain uses TRBV6-6 with TRBJ1-5; D gene unclear. Germline V gives CDR1 MNHNY, CDR2 SVGAGI (reference sequence). The CDR3 contains 12 residues. Trimming left V 2 bases short and J 8 bases short, with 7 bases between. The CDR3 DNA reads as TGTGCCAGCAGTTACGAGGTAAAGCCCCAGCATTTT. It yields the protein CASSYEVKPQHF.

The rearrangement uses TRBV9 and TRBJ2-1; weak D call: TRBD2 (5 bases). V shed 4 bases and J shed 7 bases, with 24 bases lying between them. The CDR3 contains 17 residues. Germline V CDR1 and CDR2: SGDLS, YYNGEE. The CDR3 DNA follows: TGTGCCAGCAGCATCCGAGTTGGGAGAGGACGGGTTAATGAGCAGTTCTTC. This codes for CASSIRVGRGRVNEQFF.

Of note for this clone: A read error may produce the germline difference seen at one junction end. The chain links TRBV6-5 to TRBJ1-4; no definite D call. Per the germline V gene, CDR1 is MNHEY and CDR2 is SVGAGI. CDR3 length equals 12 residues. The CDR3 protein is CATSPPNEKLFF. As DNA, the CDR3 is TGTGCCACCAGTCCTCCTAATGAAAAACTGTTTTTT.

This clone occurred a few times. The J gene is TRBJ2-7, the V gene TRBV5-1; 8 nucleotides agree with TRBD1. Germline assignment: CDR1 SGHRS and CDR2 YFSETQ. CDR3 length: 14 amino acids. V lost 0 bases and J lost 4; bases outside the gene matches: 3. CDR3 DNA: TGCGCCAGCAGCTTGGCCGGACAGGGATACGAGCAGTACTTC. Protein sequence: CASSLAGQGYEQYF.

The chain links TRBV6-5 to TRBJ2-3; a possible D gene is TRBD2 (6 bases). Germline loops: CDR1 MNHEY, CDR2 SVGAGI. CDR3 size: 13 residues. V shed 5 bases and J shed 2 bases, with 8 bases lying between them. The CDR3, as DNA: TGTGCCAGCAGTAGGGACTCCACAGATACGCAGTATTTT. Protein product: CASSRDSTDTQYF.

V usage is TRBV7-8 and J usage is TRBJ2-3; 8 nucleotides line up with TRBD2. V trimming: 4 bases; J trimming: 4 bases; junction bases outside the gene matches: 4. This CDR3 comprises 14 residues. Germline V lookup: CDR1 SGHVS, CDR2 FQNEAQ. The CDR3 region has the DNA TGTGCCAGCAGCTCGGGCGGGAGGTCAGATACGCAGTATTTT. Translated, it gives CASSSGGRSDTQYF.

The rearrangement links TRBV4-3 to TRBJ2-4; 7 nucleotides agree with TRBD1. The CDR3 length is 16 residues. Germline loops: CDR1 LGHNA, CDR2 YSLEER. The ends lost 0 bases at V and 0 bases at J; junction bases unmatched: 2. The CDR3 nucleotides are TGCGCCAGCAGCCAAGACGGACAGGCAGCCAAAAACATTCAGTACTTC. This encodes CASSQDGQAAKNIQYF.

The chain uses TRBV9 and TRBJ2-2, with D unclear. This CDR3 is 15 amino acids long. CDR1 SGDLS and CDR2 YYNGEE come from the germline V gene. V was shortened by 3 bases and J by 0 bases, with 9 bases between the two germline ends. CDR3 region: CASSARRANTGELFF. As DNA, the CDR3 is TGTGCCAGCAGCGCCCGACGGGCGAACACCGGGGAGCTGTTTTTT.

The rearrangement joins TRBV6-5 to TRBJ1-2; TRBD1 matches 8 bases. V dropped 11 bases and J dropped 2; count of bases not matched to a gene: 10. The CDR3 has 14 residues. Germline-derived CDR1 and CDR2 are MNHEY and SVGAGI. In DNA form, the CDR3 reads TGTGCCGGCCGGGACAGGTCGACGAACTATGGCTACACCTTC. Translated: CAGRDRSTNYGYTF.

The rearrangement uses TRBV6-5 and TRBJ1-1, with unresolved D. V lost 0 bases to trimming and J lost 4 bases, with 12 bases between them. CDR1 and CDR2 (germline): MNHEY, SVGAGI. This CDR3 is 15 amino acids long. Here the CDR3 reads CASSYSRLLGTEAFF. The CDR3 nucleotides read TGTGCCAGCAGTTACTCCCGACTTTTGGGCACTGAAGCTTTCTTT.

The chain joins TRBV28 to TRBJ1-1; 7 positions match TRBD1. The V and J ends lost 2 bases and 7 bases, in that order; junction bases with no gene match: 10. The CDR3 spans 15 residues. Germline assignment: CDR1 MDHEN and CDR2 SYDVKM. This CDR3 is CASSLIIRTGVEAFF. The CDR3 nucleotides are TGTGCCAGCAGTTTAATTATAAGGACAGGAGTTGAAGCTTTCTTT.

CDR3 nucleotide sequence: TGTGCCACCTCACAGGGCGCCAAAAACATTCAGTACTTC. Protein: CATSQGAKNIQYF. The chain has TRBV19 and TRBJ2-4; perhaps TRBD1 as D (6 bases). Germline CDR1 reads LNHDA; CDR2 reads SQIVND (reference sequence). The CDR3 runs to 13 residues. The germline V and J ends were trimmed by 10 bases and 1 base, with 11 bases remaining between them.

V usage is TRBV25-1 and J usage is TRBJ1-2; no reliable D call. Germline CDR1 reads MGHDK; CDR2 reads SYGVNS. CDR3 length: 13 residues. V was trimmed by 10 bases and J by 0 bases, leaving 12 bases between them. Here the CDR3 DNA reads TGTGCCACCTCGAATCAGGCTAACTATGGCTACACCTTC. It yields the protein CATSNQANYGYTF.

About this clone: The junction differs from germline at one of its ends, possibly a read error. The chain combines TRBV7-9 with TRBJ2-3; 9 nucleotides line up with TRBD2. There are 17 residues in the CDR3. The germline CDR1 and CDR2 sequences are SEHNR and FQNEAQ (reference sequence). The CDR3 nucleotides read TGTTCCAGCAGCTCATTTAGCGGGAGTGGGGACACAGATACGCAGTATTTT. It translates to CSSSSFSGSGDTDTQYF.